The text below deals with one TCR beta chain. These data come from a study of blood T cell repertoires in COVID-19. The table came from immunoSEQ multiplex PCR; TCRdb's copy has only in-frame clones and leaves some out. The table has approximately 75,000 clones, over 75% seen once. V was pared by 5 bases and J by 0 bases, with 11 bases between. The CDR3 is 14 amino acids. The sequenced sample consisted of peripheral blood. This clonotype was sampled from a human donor in a cohort sampled during active COVID-19. The rearrangement links TRBV5-3 to TRBJ1-1; D unclear. TRBV5-3 is given ORF status, its function remaining uncertain. CDR3 amino acids: CARSIVGLNTEAFF. CDR3 in DNA: TGTGCCAGAAGTATTGTCGGGTTGAACACTGAAGCTTTCTTT.